The clone carrying this T cell receptor beta chain was observed once. The target antigen is unknown. V was trimmed by 5 bases and J by 4 bases, leaving 11 bases between them. This CDR3 is 12 amino acids long. Germline CDR1 and CDR2: GTSNPN and SVGIG (reference sequence). Profiling relied on immunoSEQ multiplex PCR, and the TCRdb table lists in-frame clones only, not all of them. The sample contains 41,000 or so clones, about 87% of which appear only once. Sorted naive or memory CD4+ cells met CEF peptides for roughly ten days. The sample comes from a study of CD4 T cells in relation to SARS-CoV-2 and coronaviruses. Study-level background: After roughly 11 days of antigen culture, PBMC TCR beta CDR3s were sequenced. General study findings and limits: Compared with monoreactive clones, crossreactive clones showed significantly weaker SARS-CoV-2 expansion. Each donor contributed either pre-pandemic or post-infection samples, not both.

Input material: naive CD4+ T cells from PBMCs, cultured in vitro. Subset defined: naive CD4+ T cells isolated by negative enrichment. The clonotype originates from an adult with COVID-19. The chain has TRBV30 and TRBJ1-1; the D is unclear. The CDR3 here is CAWAQRSTEAFF. CDR3 nucleotide sequence: TGTGCCTGGGCACAAAGGTCCACTGAAGCTTTCTTT.